A selection of T cell receptor beta chains follows, all from one sample in a study of blood T cells in healthy people across ages. TCRdb reanalysed the 5' RACE reads using MiXCR and keeps one entry per CDR3 protein. Of some 760,000 distinct CDR3 sequences listed, around a quarter were seen once; the top ten hold 9.4%. These data also featured in a second study, about T cells of mothers and their children.

The specimen sequenced was blood. The receptor set was obtained from a boy between 10 and 17 years old in good health. Both conserved end residues are part of each CDR3. The D gene is left open where the match is weak. Only part of the rows carry a size: once, few, many, or a class if the clone is expanded.

d_gene: TRBD1; v_gene: TRBV6-5; abundance: NA; j_gene: TRBJ1-2; CDR3nt: TGTGCCAGCAGTTACTCGAGGGGACAGGGCGGCGTTAACTATGGCTACACCTTC; CDR3aa: CASSYSRGQGGVNYGYTF
d_gene: NA; v_gene: TRBV29-1; abundance: many; j_gene: TRBJ2-2; CDR3nt: TGCAGCGGCAACAGGGGAGGCACCGGGGAGCTGTTTTTT; CDR3aa: CSGNRGGTGELFF
d_gene: NA; v_gene: TRBV4-3; abundance: NA; j_gene: TRBJ2-7; CDR3nt: TGCGCCAGCAGCCAAGATCAAACAGCCTACTACGAGCAGTACTTC; CDR3aa: CASSQDQTAYYEQYF
d_gene: NA; v_gene: TRBV5-1; abundance: NA; j_gene: TRBJ2-1; CDR3nt: TGCGCCAGTACCACAGGAATGATCTCCTACAATGAGCAGTTCTTC; CDR3aa: CASTTGMISYNEQFF
d_gene: NA; v_gene: TRBV29-1; abundance: NA; j_gene: TRBJ1-1; CDR3nt: TGCAGCGTTGGGGGGGAGCGTGGAACTGAAACTTTCTTT; CDR3aa: CSVGGERGTETFF
d_gene: NA; v_gene: TRBV6-6; abundance: NA; j_gene: TRBJ2-3; CDR3nt: TGTGCCAGCAGCCCCATGGGACTCCCTAGCACAGATACGCAGTATTTT; CDR3aa: CASSPMGLPSTDTQYF
d_gene: TRBD1; v_gene: TRBV4-1; abundance: NA; j_gene: TRBJ2-5; CDR3nt: TGCGCCAGCAGCCAAGATCTTCACAGGGGATACGAGACCCAGTACTTC; CDR3aa: CASSQDLHRGYETQYF
d_gene: NA; v_gene: TRBV29-1; abundance: NA; j_gene: TRBJ1-2; CDR3nt: TGCAGCGCCAGGGATAGTGGACAGCTAAACTACACCTTC; CDR3aa: CSARDSGQLNYTF
d_gene: NA; v_gene: TRBV29-1; abundance: NA; j_gene: TRBJ1-1; CDR3nt: TGCAGCGTTAGCCGGGACACCACGTCGGACACTGAAGCTTTCTTT; CDR3aa: CSVSRDTTSDTEAFF
d_gene: NA; v_gene: TRBV2; abundance: NA; j_gene: TRBJ1-2; CDR3nt: TGTGCCAGTGCAGAGAACTATGGCTACACCTTC; CDR3aa: CASAENYGYTF
d_gene: NA; v_gene: TRBV29-1; abundance: many; j_gene: TRBJ1-1; CDR3nt: TGCAGCGTTGATTGGGTCAGCGCGAACACTGAAGCTTTCTTT; CDR3aa: CSVDWVSANTEAFF